A selection of T cell receptor beta chains follows, all from one sample in a study of blood T cells in healthy people across ages. A single record per CDR3 protein comes from TCRdb applying MiXCR to the 5' RACE reads. The sample has about 1.5 million distinct CDR3 sequences; 42% are singletons. Source material: blood. Receptors originate from a woman between 18 and 29 years old in good health. The CDR3 runs from the conserved cysteine through the conserved F or W. Fields, in order: clone size, J gene, V gene, D gene, CDR3 DNA, CDR3 protein. D genes are given only for firm matches. Part of the rows lack a size; the others show once, few, many or a class for expanded clones.

-	TRBJ2-7	TRBV29-1	-	TGCAGCGTTGAAGGAGCAGGCACCAACAATGAGCAGTACTTC	CSVEGAGTNNEQYF
-	TRBJ1-2	TRBV16	-	TGTGCCAGCAGCCAGATCCCCGAGGAGCGCCACTATGGCTACACCTTC	CASSQIPEERHYGYTF
few	TRBJ1-6	TRBV20-1	-	TGCAGTGCTACTAGTCAAGGAGATTCACCCCTCCACTTT	CSATSQGDSPLHF
few	TRBJ2-7	TRBV18	-	TGTGCCAGCTCACCACCAGGCGGCAGCGGGTCCTACGAGCAGTACTTC	CASSPPGGSGSYEQYF
-	TRBJ1-2	TRBV6-5	-	TGTGCCAGCACCCAAGGGGGTTTAATCCCCTATGGCTACACCTTC	CASTQGGLIPYGYTF
few	TRBJ1-5	TRBV12-3/TRBV12-4	-	TGTGCCAGCAGGCCTTCGGGTACTTTAAGCAATCAGCCCCAGCATTTT	CASRPSGTLSNQPQHF
-	TRBJ1-2	TRBV7-2	-	TGTGCCAGCAGCTTAGTGGCAGATCCTAACTATGGCTACACCTTC	CASSLVADPNYGYTF
-	TRBJ2-7	TRBV6-6	-	TGTGCCAGCAACGCGGGACAGCAATACTCCTACGAGCAGTACTTC	CASNAGQQYSYEQYF
-	TRBJ2-3	TRBV7-2	-	TGTGCCAGCAGCTTAGGGGGGAAGGCGGATACGCAGTATTTT	CASSLGGKADTQYF
few	TRBJ1-5	TRBV4-1	-	TGCGCCAGCAGCCCGTTGGTGGGGAGCAATCAGCCCCAGCATTTT	CASSPLVGSNQPQHF
-	TRBJ2-1	TRBV25-1	TRBD2	TGTGCCAGCAGTGAGCCTGGACTAGCGGGGGGGAATGAGCAGTTCTTC	CASSEPGLAGGNEQFF
few	TRBJ2-2	TRBV10-1	-	TGCGCCAGCAGTAGCCTAGTCGGCCCCAACACCGGGGAGCTGTTTTTT	CASSSLVGPNTGELFF
-	TRBJ2-7	TRBV28	-	TGTGCCAGCAGTTTATCGGGGGGCAGGCACGAGCAGTACTTC	CASSLSGGRHEQYF
-	TRBJ2-7	TRBV5-6	-	TGTGCCAGCAGCTTGGCGGGGGCGAGGTCCTACGAGCAGTACTTC	CASSLAGARSYEQYF
-	TRBJ2-7	TRBV2	-	TGTGCCAGCAGCCGAGCGGAAAGCTCCTACAATGAGCAGTACTTC	CASSRAESSYNEQYF
-	TRBJ2-5	TRBV12-3/TRBV12-4	TRBD1	TGTGCCAGCAGTCACATTGACAGGGCTCACGGGCAGTACTTC	CASSHIDRAHGQYF
-	TRBJ2-1	TRBV5-1	-	TGCGCCAGCAGGCGCGCACCCGGACTTCAAGCTGAGACCCAGTTCTTC	CASRRAPGLQAETQFF
few	TRBJ1-1	TRBV11-2	-	TGTGCCAGCAGCTCCCTTATGGCTGAAGCTTTCTTT	CASSSLMAEAFF
few	TRBJ2-1	TRBV25-1	-	TGTGCCAGCTCCCCAGGGGCGGGAGTATCCCATGAGCAGTTCTTC	CASSPGAGVSHEQFF
many	TRBJ2-3	TRBV10-3	-	TGTGCCATCACGGCGAGGCAGGGAACAGATACGCAGTATTTT	CAITARQGTDTQYF
-	TRBJ2-7	TRBV28	-	TGTGCCAGCAGTTTTGCCCGGAGGGCATACTACGAGCAGTACTTC	CASSFARRAYYEQYF
-	TRBJ2-1	TRBV5-1	TRBD2	TGCGCCAGCACGGAAGGACGCGGTAGCGGGGGGGTGGATGAGCAGTTCTTC	CASTEGRGSGGVDEQFF
few	TRBJ1-5	TRBV6-1	-	TGTGCCAGCAGTGAAGCGCCGAATCAGCCCCAGCATTTT	CASSEAPNQPQHF
-	TRBJ2-5	TRBV2	TRBD2	TGTGCCAGCAGTGAAAGCCGAGCGGGGGGCCAACAAGAGACCCAGTACTTC	CASSESRAGGQQETQYF
-	TRBJ2-5	TRBV2	-	TGTGCCAGCAAACCGGAGTCGGTCGGGACCCAGTACTTC	CASKPESVGTQYF
few	TRBJ2-7	TRBV10-3	-	TGTGCCATCAGTGGGGTCCCAGCTGGCGAGCAGTACTTC	CAISGVPAGEQYF
-	TRBJ2-1	TRBV20-1	-	TGCAGTGCTAGCAGCGGCTACAATGAGCAGTTCTTC	CSASSGYNEQFF
few	TRBJ2-5	TRBV6-1	-	TGTGCCAGCATGACCGGAAACGGGAGGACCCAGTACTTC	CASMTGNGRTQYF
-	TRBJ2-7	TRBV9	TRBD2	TGTGCCAGCAGCCACTCTGGGGGGGGTAGTCTATTAAGGAATGAGCAGTACTTC	CASSHSGGGSLLRNEQYF
-	TRBJ2-3	TRBV5-1	-	TGCGCCAGCAGCTTCTCAGCGGTCGCGGATACGCAGTATTTT	CASSFSAVADTQYF
-	TRBJ2-7	TRBV20-1	-	TGCAGTGCTAGGGGCAGGAACGAGCAGTACTTC	CSARGRNEQYF
-	TRBJ2-3	TRBV27	TRBD1	TGTGCCAGCAGTAAAGGGACAGGGCATAGCACAGATACGCAGTATTTT	CASSKGTGHSTDTQYF
-	TRBJ2-7	TRBV25-1	TRBD2	TGTGCCAGCAGCTTTAGCGGGGGGTCCAACTACGAGCAGTACTTC	CASSFSGGSNYEQYF
-	TRBJ1-1	TRBV29-1	-	TGCAGCGTTGTAAAAGGGACGAACACTGAAGCTTTCTTT	CSVVKGTNTEAFF
-	TRBJ2-5	TRBV7-2	TRBD2	TGTGCCAGCAGCTTAGTGTCTAGCGGGAGGTGGGAGACCCAGTACTTC	CASSLVSSGRWETQYF
-	TRBJ2-3	TRBV18	-	TGTGCCAGCTCACGGGGGAACCCGGATACGCAGTATTTT	CASSRGNPDTQYF
few	TRBJ2-7	TRBV6-5	-	TGTGCCAGCCGGGTTCAGGAAGTCTACGAGCAGTACTTC	CASRVQEVYEQYF
few	TRBJ2-6	TRBV7-2	-	TGTGCCAGCAGCCCCCGCTCTGGGGCCAACGTCCTGACTTTC	CASSPRSGANVLTF
-	TRBJ2-1	TRBV7-2	-	TGTGCCAGCAGCTCAGGGCCTAATCGTGGTGAGCAGTTCTTC	CASSSGPNRGEQFF
-	TRBJ2-7	TRBV4-3	-	TGCGCCAGCAGCCAAGTACTAGGGCACTCCTACGAGCAGTACTTC	CASSQVLGHSYEQYF
-	TRBJ2-1	TRBV29-1	TRBD2	TGCAGCGTTGAAGGGACCGGGACTAGCGGGGGCGTGTCCTGCAATGAGCAGTTCTTC	CSVEGTGTSGGVSCNEQFF
few	TRBJ2-5	TRBV3-1	-	TGTGCCAGCACCAAAGGGGTCCAAGAGACCCAGTACTTC	CASTKGVQETQYF
-	TRBJ1-2	TRBV6-5	-	TGTGCCAGCAGAACGCAGGGGACCCCAGGGTATGGCTACACCTTC	CASRTQGTPGYGYTF
-	TRBJ2-5	TRBV6-1	-	TGTGCCAGCAGTGGAGTGCTAACTAGAACGCGAGAGACCCAGTACTTC	CASSGVLTRTRETQYF
few	TRBJ2-7	TRBV11-2	-	TGTGCCAGCAGCTTAGACCTCCCTAGGGCCTACGAGCAGTACTTC	CASSLDLPRAYEQYF
few	TRBJ2-3	TRBV7-9	-	TGTGCCAGCAGCTTGGGCCGGGACTTTACCACAGATACGCAGTATTTT	CASSLGRDFTTDTQYF
-	TRBJ2-3	TRBV2	-	TGTGCCAGCAGTGAAGACAGCGTCCGGTATTTT	CASSEDSVRYF
-	TRBJ2-4	TRBV6-1	-	TGTGCCAGCAGTTTATTGGTTGAGGGGGTCACCAACATTCAGTACTTC	CASSLLVEGVTNIQYF
-	TRBJ2-3	TRBV7-2	TRBD2	TGTGCCAGCAGCTTAGGGTCTAGCGGGAGCAGGGCAGATACGCAGTATTTT	CASSLGSSGSRADTQYF
-	TRBJ1-6	TRBV12-3/TRBV12-4	TRBD1	TGTGCCAACACCCTAGGACAGGGGAATTCACCCCTCCACTTT	CANTLGQGNSPLHF
few	TRBJ1-1	TRBV10-3	-	TGTGCCATCAGTGAGTCCTTGAACACTGAAGCTTTCTTT	CAISESLNTEAFF
-	TRBJ2-1	TRBV9	TRBD2	TGTGCCAGCAGCGTAGACGGACGAGCGGGGGGGCCCTACAATGAGCAGTTCTTC	CASSVDGRAGGPYNEQFF
-	TRBJ2-5	TRBV20-1	-	TGCAGTGCTAGAGTGGCGGAAGGCTGGGAGACCCAGTACTTC	CSARVAEGWETQYF